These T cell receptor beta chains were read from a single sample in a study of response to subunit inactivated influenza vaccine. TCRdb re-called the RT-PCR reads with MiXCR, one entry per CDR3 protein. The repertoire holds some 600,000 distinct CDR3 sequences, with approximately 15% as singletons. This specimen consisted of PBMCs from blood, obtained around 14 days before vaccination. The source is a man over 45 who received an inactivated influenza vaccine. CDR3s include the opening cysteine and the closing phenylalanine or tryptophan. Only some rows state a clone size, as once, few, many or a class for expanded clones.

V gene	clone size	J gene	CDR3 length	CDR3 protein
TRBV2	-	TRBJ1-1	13	CARPPWGGTEAFF
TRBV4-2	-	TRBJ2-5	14	CASSQSGTEETQYF
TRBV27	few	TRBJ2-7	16	CASSLYGGRATYEQYF
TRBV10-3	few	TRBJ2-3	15	CAISESQSPTDTQYF
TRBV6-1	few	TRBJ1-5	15	CASSDRGRGNQPQHF
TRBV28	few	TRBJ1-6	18	CASSRPPRGSSYNSPLHF
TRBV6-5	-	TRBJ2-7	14	CASRFTLGSHEQYF
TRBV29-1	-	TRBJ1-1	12	CSADRGGTEAFF
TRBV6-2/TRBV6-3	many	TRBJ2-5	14	CASSTRRGQETQYF
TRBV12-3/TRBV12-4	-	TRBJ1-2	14	CASSATGSVRGYTF
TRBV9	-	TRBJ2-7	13	CASSVATNYEQYF
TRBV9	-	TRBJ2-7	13	CASSVEGGRAQYF
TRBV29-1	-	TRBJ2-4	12	CSAERGGNIQYF
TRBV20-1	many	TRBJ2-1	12	CSARPNYNEQFF
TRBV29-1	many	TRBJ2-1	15	CSVVTDGRGDNEQFF
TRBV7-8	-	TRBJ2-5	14	CASSVFPFQETQYF
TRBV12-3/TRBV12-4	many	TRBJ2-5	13	CASSGLAEETQYF
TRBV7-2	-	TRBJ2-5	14	CASSPAGRMKTQYF
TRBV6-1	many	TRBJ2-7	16	CASSVGGTGASYEQYF
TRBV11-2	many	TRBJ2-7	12	CASSLSGDEQYF
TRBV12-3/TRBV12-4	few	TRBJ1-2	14	CASSHHKSGYGYTF
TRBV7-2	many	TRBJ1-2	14	CASSLVGVGYGYTF
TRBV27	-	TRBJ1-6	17	CASSLWTASSYNSPLHF
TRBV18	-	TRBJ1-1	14	CASSPRRLNTEAFF
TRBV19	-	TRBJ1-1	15	CASSIDVSPGTEAFF
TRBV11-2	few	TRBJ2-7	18	CASSLVICLGEGPYEQYF
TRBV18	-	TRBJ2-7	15	CASSPPVAGGYEQYF
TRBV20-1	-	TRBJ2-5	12	CSARTRGETQYF
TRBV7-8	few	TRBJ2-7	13	CASGGRLSYEQYF
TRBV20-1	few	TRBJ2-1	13	CSARGTGGNEQFF
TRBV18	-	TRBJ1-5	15	CASSPQQGADQPQHF
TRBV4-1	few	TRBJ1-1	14	CASSQPTWATEAFF
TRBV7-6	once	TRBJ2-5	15	CASSAYRDREEPQYF
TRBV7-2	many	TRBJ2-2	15	CASSFRQSNTGELFF
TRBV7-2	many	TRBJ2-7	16	CASSLGRLAGAGEQYF
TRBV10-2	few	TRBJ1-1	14	CASSVDSYNTEAFF
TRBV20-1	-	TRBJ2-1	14	CSARDQRVYNEQFF
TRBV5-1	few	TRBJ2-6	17	CASSLGLGGAGANVLTF
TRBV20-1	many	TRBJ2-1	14	CSARGGAGTGNWFF
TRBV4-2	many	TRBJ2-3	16	CASSQDKGGVSDTQYF